The rows below give T cell receptor beta chains drawn from one sample of a study of T cells after yellow fever vaccination. TCRdb re-called the 5' RACE reads with MiXCR, one entry per CDR3 protein. The sample has roughly 340,000 distinct CDR3 sequences, 8.7% seen once; the top ten hold more than 15%. Sequencing used PBMCs, obtained on the day of the first yellow fever vaccination. Receptor source: a man between 18 and 35 years old who received the YFV17D yellow fever vaccine. The conserved cysteine and the conserved F or W are not part of the CDR3 here.

>TRBJ1-6|TRBV4-1
ASSQDPGHAKSPLH
>TRBJ1-1|TRBV4-2
ASSQHGTQDTEAF
>TRBJ2-1|TRBV11-2
ATTDSSYNEQF
>TRBJ2-7|TRBV11-2
ASSLGVRGGQEDSFYEQY
>TRBJ2-3|TRBV7-6
ASSPEGLWTDTQY
>TRBJ2-3|TRBV12-3/TRBV12-4
ASSFGVVTDTQY
>TRBJ2-1|TRBV5-5
ASSLPGQGYNEQF
>TRBJ2-3|TRBV5-1
ASSLAVAGRTDTQY
>TRBJ2-2|TRBV7-2
ASSFSRPGELF
>TRBJ1-6|TRBV11-2
ASSLDGRLRGNSPLH